This entry is about one T cell receptor beta chain. Here immunoSEQ multiplex PCR was the method, and the copy in TCRdb shows in-frame clones only, minus some. This table has around 140,000 clones, 75% to 80% appearing once. The data stem from a study of cytotoxic CD8 clonotypes in ibrutinib-treated CLL. Germline V gene data show CDR1 as SGHTA and CDR2 as FQGNSA. The germline V and J ends were trimmed by 5 bases and 6 bases, with 16 bases remaining between them. The length of the CDR3 is 15 residues. The sequenced sample was PBMCs, obtained after 24 months of ibrutinib treatment. The chain links TRBV7-2 to TRBJ2-2; TRBD1 or TRBD2 may be the D gene (5 bases each). This TCR was recovered from a human donor with chronic lymphocytic leukemia. The CDR3 sequence: CASSARRGDAGELFF. For the CDR3, the DNA is TGTGCCAGCAGCGCCCGACGAGGGGACGCCGGGGAGCTGTTTTTT.